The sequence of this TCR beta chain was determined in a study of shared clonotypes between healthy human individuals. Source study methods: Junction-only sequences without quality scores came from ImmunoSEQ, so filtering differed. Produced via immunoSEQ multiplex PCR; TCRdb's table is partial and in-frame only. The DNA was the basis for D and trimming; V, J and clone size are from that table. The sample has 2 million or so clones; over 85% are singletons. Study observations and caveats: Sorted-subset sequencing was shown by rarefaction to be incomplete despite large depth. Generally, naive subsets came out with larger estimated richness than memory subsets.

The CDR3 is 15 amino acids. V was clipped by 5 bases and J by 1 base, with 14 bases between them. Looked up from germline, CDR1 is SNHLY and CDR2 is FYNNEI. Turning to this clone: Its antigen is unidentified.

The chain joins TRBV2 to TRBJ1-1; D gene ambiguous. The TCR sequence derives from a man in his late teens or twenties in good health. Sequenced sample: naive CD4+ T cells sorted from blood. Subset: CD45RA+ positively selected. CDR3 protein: CASSLYGVSNTEAFF. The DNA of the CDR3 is TGTGCCAGCAGTCTGTACGGGGTCTCGAACACTGAAGCTTTCTTT.